This T cell receptor beta chain was observed in a study of siplizumab effects on memory and regulatory T cells. Whole-study findings and limits: Siplizumab conditions gave an average of 68.8% Treg-derived mappable alloreactive CD4+ clones, versus roughly 25% for controls. The diversity of naive T cells seemed greater than that of memory cells, and their alloresponse contribution seemed major.

To note about this clone: Its antigen is not identified.

Sequencing used immunoSEQ multiplex PCR; TCRdb keeps in-frame clones, though not all of them. The sample carries about 110,000 clones, about 90% recorded once. The V and J ends lost 5 bases and 6 bases respectively, with 16 bases between them. Germline-derived CDR1 and CDR2 are MNHNS and SASEGT. This CDR3 contains 15 residues. The sequenced sample was Tregs sorted from blood. This receptor was identified in a human donor in good health. The rearrangement joins TRBV6-1 to TRBJ2-2; D possibly matches TRBD1 or TRBD2 (5 bases each). Here the CDR3 DNA reads TGTGCCAGCAGTCTCCGGACACTAGATTCCGGGGAGCTGTTTTTT. Its translation is CASSLRTLDSGELFF.